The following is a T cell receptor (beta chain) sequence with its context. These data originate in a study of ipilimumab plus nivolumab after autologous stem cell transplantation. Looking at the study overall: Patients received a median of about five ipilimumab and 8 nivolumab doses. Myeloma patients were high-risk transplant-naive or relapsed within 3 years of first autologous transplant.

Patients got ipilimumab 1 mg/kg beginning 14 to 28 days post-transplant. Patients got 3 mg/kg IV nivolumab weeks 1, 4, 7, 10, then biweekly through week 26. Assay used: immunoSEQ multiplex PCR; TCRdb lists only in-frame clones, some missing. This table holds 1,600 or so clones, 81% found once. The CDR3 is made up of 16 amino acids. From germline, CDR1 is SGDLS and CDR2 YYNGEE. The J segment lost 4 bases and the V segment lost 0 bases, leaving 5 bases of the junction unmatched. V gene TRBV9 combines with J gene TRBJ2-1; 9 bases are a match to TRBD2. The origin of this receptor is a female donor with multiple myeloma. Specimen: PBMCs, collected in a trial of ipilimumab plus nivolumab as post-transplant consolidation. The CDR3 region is CASSVGAGGVYNEQFF. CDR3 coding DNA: TGTGCCAGCAGCGTAGGGGCGGGAGGGGTTTACAATGAGCAGTTCTTC.